The T cell receptor beta chain under discussion was sequenced for a study of CD8+CD57+ T cells in acquired aplastic anemia. Study at large: CD4+ and CD8+ cells, once sorted, gave DNA averaging about 3 ug.

General study findings and limits: Sharing between patients and controls was observed for some 27 CD8+ CDR3 sequences.

This clonotype is classed as medium-sized (0.01 to 0.1%). Its cognate antigen is unknown. Patients included in sequencing had previously demonstrated CD8+CD57+ cell expansion by flow cytometry. The TCR beta profiling, which covered VDJ combination and CDR3 sequence, was carried out using genomic DNA as the template. Via MiXCR, TCRdb re-called the reads, giving one row per CDR3 protein. In the table there are 100,000 to 150,000 distinct CDR3 sequences, about 50% of which are singletons. Germline CDR1 and CDR2: ENHRY and SYGVKD. V shed 10 bases and J 1 base; nucleotides not matched to a gene: 13. The CDR3 runs to 17 residues.

The TCR was taken from a human donor with aplastic anemia. The sample consisted of sorted CD4+, CD8+, or CD8+CD57+ T cells (not recorded which) from PBMCs. The genes are TRBV10-3 and TRBJ1-5, with 10 bases aligning to TRBD1. The CDR3 nucleotides are TGTGCCACCAGCACCGGGACAGGGGAGGCCAGCAATCAGCCCCAGCATTTT. This encodes CATSTGTGEASNQPQHF.